Listed here are 29 T cell receptor beta chains from one sample, sequenced in a study of T cell repertoires in cytomegalovirus infection. TCRdb re-called the reads with MiXCR, one entry per CDR3 protein. The sample has roughly 230,000 distinct CDR3 sequences, approximately 22% seen once. Sequenced material: CD8+ T cells from PBMCs. Every receptor here comes from a human donor in good health (CMV status not recorded). Some clones in this sample may be carry-over from other donors' samples.

The rearrangement links TRBV5-6 to TRBJ1-1; 8 nucleotides line up with TRBD1. Germline CDR1 and CDR2: SGHDT and YYEEEE. The length of the CDR3 is 16 residues. V shed 0 bases and J 4 bases; nucleotides not matched to a gene: 8. Written as DNA, the CDR3 is TGTGCCAGCAGCTTGGGGCAGGGGGCACTGAGCACTGAAGCTTTCTTT. It yields the protein CASSLGQGALSTEAFF.

The chain couples TRBV11-3 to TRBJ2-1; the D is unclear. The CDR3 consists of 13 residues. Germline values: CDR1 SGHNT, CDR2 YENEEA. V gave up 5 bases and J gave up 7 bases, with 12 bases separating them. CDR3 residues: CASSPSLGNEQFF. The CDR3 coding sequence is TGTGCCAGCAGCCCCTCACTGGGGAATGAGCAGTTCTTC.

This clonotype was picked up many times. The J gene is TRBJ1-1, the V gene TRBV6-5, with no clear D. Germline V gene lookup returns CDR1 MNHEY and CDR2 SVGAGI. The CDR3 has 13 residues. With 2 bases removed from V and 5 bases from J, the gap between germline ends came to 9 bases. The CDR3 DNA follows: TGTGCCAGCAGTTACGAATTTGGGACTGAAGCTTTCTTT. This encodes CASSYEFGTEAFF.

The rearrangement links TRBV5-5 to TRBJ1-5; the D is unclear. The CDR3 length is 14 residues. Germline V lookup: CDR1 SGHKS, CDR2 YYEKEE (reference sequence). The V end was cut by 4 bases, the J end by 2 bases, with 10 bases between. The CDR3 here is CASSVTGGNQPQHF. The CDR3 coding sequence is TGTGCCAGCAGCGTTACCGGGGGCAATCAGCCCCAGCATTTT.

The V and J genes are TRBV2 and TRBJ2-5; D possibly corresponds to TRBD1 (6 bases). This CDR3 has 16 residues. Trimming stripped 2 bases from V and 5 bases from J, with 18 bases between. Germline V lookup: CDR1 SNHLY, CDR2 FYNNEI. The CDR3, as DNA: TGTGCCAGCAGTGAAATTATAACAGGGCTTCGGGAGACCCAGTACTTC. Protein product: CASSEIITGLRETQYF. Together with reference TRBV2 and TRBJ2-5, the CDR3 gives the full variable domain: EPEVTQTPSHQVTQMGQEVILRCVPISNHLYFYWYRQILGQKVEFLVSFYNNEISEKSEIFDDQFSVERPDGSNFTLKIRSTKLEDSAMYFCASSEIITGLRETQYFGPGTRLLVL.

In its sample, this clonotype was seen a few times. The chain employs TRBV4-2 and TRBJ1-1, with D perhaps matching TRBD1 (6 bases). Trimming stripped 3 bases from V and 3 bases from J, with 17 bases between. The CDR3 is 16 amino acids. CDR1 and CDR2 (germline): LGHNA, YNFKEQ. Written as DNA, the CDR3 is TGTGCCAGCAGCCAGGGACTACAGGGTGGGTACACTGAAGCTTTCTTT. It is translated as CASSQGLQGGYTEAFF.

This clonotype was counted a few times. This chain connects TRBV9 to TRBJ2-7; TRBD1 might be the D (6 bases). CDR1 and CDR2 (germline): SGDLS, YYNGEE. The length of the CDR3 is 13 residues. Between the trimmed V and J ends, which lost 3 bases and 5 bases, there was a span of 12 bases. The CDR3 DNA reads TGTGCCAGCAGCGCCTCCCAGGGGAACGAGCAGTACTTC. Its translation is CASSASQGNEQYF.

At least ten counts were recorded for this clonotype. The chain carries TRBV12-3 or TRBV12-4 and TRBJ1-4; 9 bases fit TRBD1. The V segment lost 6 bases and the J segment 5 bases; nucleotides outside the gene matches: 1. The CDR3 has 13 amino acids. The CDR3 region is CASSDRGNEKLFF. In DNA form, the CDR3 reads TGTGCCAGCAGCGACAGGGGGAATGAAAAACTGTTTTTT.

This clonotype occurred many times. Here the CDR3 reads CASSFYPGNEQFF. The CDR3 DNA follows: TGTGCCAGCAGCTTCTATCCCGGGAACGAGCAGTTCTTC. The genes are TRBV7-3 and TRBJ2-1, with D tentatively TRBD2 (5 bases). The germline V gene encodes CDR1 SGHTA and CDR2 FQGTGA. Trimming removed 3 bases from V and 10 bases from J, with 13 bases in between. The CDR3 sequence is 13 residues long.

This clonotype has more than one count but fewer than ten. This chain links TRBV27 with TRBJ2-1; no reliable D call. CDR3 length: 14 amino acids. Trimming pared 2 bases from V and 7 bases from J, leaving 12 bases between. Germline CDR1 MNHEY, CDR2 SMNVEV (reference sequence). CDR3 bases: TGTGCCAGCAGTTTAACGACGATGGGGAATGAGCAGTTCTTC. This translates into CASSLTTMGNEQFF.

This clonotype was found a few times. This rearrangement joins TRBV28 to TRBJ1-5; D is ambiguous. Per germline, CDR1 MDHEN and CDR2 SYDVKM. The CDR3 length is 15 residues. Trimming left V 3 bases short and J 0 bases short, with 9 bases between. The CDR3 bases are TGTGCCAGCAGTTTCGGCACATTTAGCAATCAGCCCCAGCATTTT. This gives the protein CASSFGTFSNQPQHF.

The chain employs TRBV12-3 or TRBV12-4 and TRBJ2-7, with TRBD1 matching 8 bases. This CDR3 spans 12 amino acids. Trimming took 6 bases from V and 5 from J; bases not matched to a gene: 3. CDR3 bases: TGTGCCAGCAGCCGGACAGGGAACGAGCAGTACTTC. This translates into CASSRTGNEQYF.

This clonotype has a handful of counts. The rearrangement links TRBV20-1 to TRBJ2-2; 9 bases are shared with TRBD1. V lost 0 bases and J lost 2; bases outside the gene matches: 13. Germline V CDR1 and CDR2: DFQATT, SNEGSKA (reference sequence). CDR3 length: 19 residues. The CDR3 region is CSARDDGQGLPPNTGELFF. CDR3 DNA: TGCAGTGCTAGAGATGACGGACAGGGGCTTCCCCCTAACACCGGGGAGCTGTTTTTT.

The chain has TRBV11-1 and TRBJ2-3, with 10 positions matching TRBD2. Germline CDR1 SGHAT, CDR2 FQDESV (reference sequence). Trimming at V came to 5 bases and at J to 2 bases, leaving 7 bases not matched to a gene. The CDR3 length is 16 residues. The chain's CDR3 is CASSPLLAGSTDTQYF. In DNA, the CDR3 is TGTGCCAGCAGCCCACTACTAGCGGGGTCCACAGATACGCAGTATTTT.

The V gene is TRBV2, the J gene TRBJ2-7; D may be TRBD1 (5 bases). This CDR3 has 14 residues. Germline assignment: CDR1 SNHLY and CDR2 FYNNEI. V lost 1 base, J lost 0 bases, and 7 bases lay in between. The DNA for the CDR3 is TGTGCCAGCAGTGAAGGGGGCGACTCCTACGAGCAGTACTTC. Translating gives CASSEGGDSYEQYF.

This chain connects TRBV28 to TRBJ1-5; D is perhaps TRBD1 (5 bases). The CDR3 is 13 residues long. CDR1 and CDR2 (germline): MDHEN, SYDVKM. V was cut by 3 bases and J by 7 bases, with 10 bases left in between. The CDR3 loop reads CASSFRAVQPQHF. The CDR3 region has the DNA TGTGCCAGCAGTTTCAGGGCGGTACAGCCCCAGCATTTT.

Only a few counts were recorded for this clonotype. The chain couples TRBV7-9 to TRBJ2-1; D remains unclear. The CDR3 covers 15 residues. V lost 5 bases and J 4 bases, leaving 15 bases between the germline ends. From germline, CDR1 is SEHNR and CDR2 FQNEAQ (reference sequence). The CDR3 DNA reads TGTGCCAGCAGCCGTAAGGGTCCTGCGTACAATGAGCAGTTCTTC. Its translation: CASSRKGPAYNEQFF.

The chain employs TRBV13 and TRBJ2-5, with D possibly called TRBD1 or TRBD2 (5 bases each). The CDR3 is 15 amino acids. With 1 base removed from V and 2 bases from J, the gap between germline ends came to 11 bases. Germline loops: CDR1 PRHDT, CDR2 FYEKMQ (reference sequence). The CDR3 reads CASSLAGGTQETQYF. The CDR3 DNA reads TGTGCCAGCAGCTTAGCTGGGGGAACGCAAGAGACCCAGTACTTC.

The CDR3: CASSYSAGNTGELFF. In nucleotides, the CDR3 is TGTGCCAGCAGTTACTCGGCCGGGAACACCGGGGAGCTGTTTTTT. The gene calls are TRBV6-5 and TRBJ2-2; D remains unclear. V was clipped by 0 bases and J by 1 base, with 6 bases between them. The germline V gene has CDR1 MNHEY and CDR2 SVGAGI. This CDR3 region has 15 residues.

The chain has TRBV7-9 and TRBJ2-1, with D maybe TRBD2 (5 bases). Per the germline V gene, CDR1 is SEHNR and CDR2 is FQNEAQ (reference sequence). The CDR3 extends over 12 amino acids. Deletions cut 8 bases from V and 7 bases from J, with 12 bases between. The CDR3 here is CASPPPGNEQFF. In nucleotides, the CDR3 is TGTGCCAGCCCCCCTCCGGGGAATGAGCAGTTCTTC. Complete variable domain (other parts from reference TRBV7-9 and TRBJ2-1): DTGVSQNPRHKITKRGQNVTFRCDPISEHNRLYWYRQTLGQGPEFLTYFQNEAQLEKSRLLSDRFSAERPKGSFSTLEIQRTEQGDSAMYLCASPPPGNEQFFGPGTRLTVL.

This clonotype was recorded many times. This chain connects TRBV7-2 to TRBJ1-1; D may be TRBD1 (6 bases). V lost 1 base to trimming and J lost 5 bases, with 11 bases between them. The CDR3 extends over 14 amino acids. Germline values: CDR1 SGHTA, CDR2 FQGNSA. In DNA, the CDR3 is TGTGCCAGCAGCTTAGTTACAGGGCGAACTGAAGCTTTCTTT. Protein: CASSLVTGRTEAFF.

This clonotype has only one observation. The chain uses TRBV9 and TRBJ1-1, with D perhaps matching TRBD1 (5 bases). Germline CDR1 and CDR2: SGDLS and YYNGEE. V lost 3 bases and J lost 4, with 19 bases in between. The CDR3 length is 16 residues. The CDR3 sequence is CASSDWEGAWSTEAFF. The DNA for the CDR3 is TGTGCCAGCAGCGACTGGGAAGGGGCGTGGAGCACTGAAGCTTTCTTT. Supplemented by reference TRBV9 and TRBJ1-1, the full variable domain reads DSGVTQTPKHLITATGQRVTLRCSPRSGDLSVYWYQQSLDQGLQFLIQYYNGEERAKGNILERFSAQQFPDLHSELNLSSLELGDSALYFCASSDWEGAWSTEAFFGQGTRLTVV.

This clonotype was counted ten times or more. The V and J genes are TRBV7-6 and TRBJ1-1, with D unclear. The V gene's germline CDR1 is SGHVS and CDR2 FNYEAQ. The V gene lost 6 bases and the J gene lost 4 bases, with 15 bases spanning the gap. The CDR3 length is 14 residues. The CDR3, as DNA: TGTGCCAGCAGTCCCCCGGGTACGCTCACTGAAGCTTTCTTT. The encoded protein is CASSPPGTLTEAFF.

The chain has TRBV7-9 and TRBJ2-7; D may be TRBD1 or TRBD2 (6 bases each). The CDR3 is 15 amino acids. Trimming took 5 bases from V and 3 from J, leaving 17 bases between them. Germline-derived CDR1 and CDR2 are SEHNR and FQNEAQ (reference sequence). CDR3 DNA: TGTGCCAGCAGCCGCGGGGACACCAATCTCTACGAGCAGTACTTC. This encodes CASSRGDTNLYEQYF.

The chain recombines TRBV20-1 with TRBJ1-2; no firm D call. The CDR3 length is 14 residues. Germline CDR1 is DFQATT and CDR2 is SNEGSKA (reference sequence). V was pared by 2 bases and J by 5 bases, with 15 bases between. CDR3 in amino acids: CSARLGRETYGYTF. CDR3 DNA sequence: TGCAGTGCTAGACTGGGTCGTGAAACTTATGGCTACACCTTC.

This clonotype was detected only a few times. CDR3 sequence: CASSPGAGVSTEAFF. CDR3 DNA sequence: TGTGCCAGCAGTCCGGGGGCAGGGGTAAGCACTGAAGCTTTCTTT. The chain carries TRBV6-1 and TRBJ1-1, with D possibly being TRBD1 (6 bases). Germline CDR1 reads MNHNS; CDR2 reads SASEGT. The CDR3 spans 15 residues. With 5 bases removed from V and 4 bases from J, the gap between germline ends came to 17 bases.

This clonotype appeared a few times. This sequence joins TRBV7-9 and TRBJ1-6; D uncertain. This CDR3 region has 17 residues. V shed 5 bases and J shed 5 bases, with 19 bases lying between them. The germline V gene has CDR1 SEHNR and CDR2 FQNEAQ (reference sequence). CDR3 coding DNA: TGTGCCAGCAGCAATCATCCGGGAACCCCGGATAATTCACCCCTCCACTTT. Translating gives CASSNHPGTPDNSPLHF.

The J gene is TRBJ2-1, the V gene TRBV12-3 or TRBV12-4; D call uncertain. V lost 4 bases and J lost 10, with 17 bases in between. This CDR3 is 14 amino acids long. Written as DNA, the CDR3 is TGTGCCAGCAGTTCCACTGGGTCCCCGCGAGAGCAGTTCTTC. Encoded protein: CASSSTGSPREQFF.

The genes are TRBV7-9 and TRBJ1-1; no firm D call. The CDR3 has 14 amino acids. Germline V gives CDR1 SEHNR, CDR2 FQNEAQ (reference sequence). Trimming left V 4 bases short and J 4 bases short, with 13 bases between. The CDR3 loop is CASSWSREVTEAFF. The CDR3 coding sequence is TGTGCCAGCAGCTGGTCCCGGGAAGTCACTGAAGCTTTCTTT.